The clone carrying this T cell receptor beta chain was counted many times. Other DNA sequences of this sample code for an identical CDR3. The table came from immunoSEQ multiplex PCR; TCRdb's copy has only in-frame clones and leaves some out. Of fewer than 80,000 clones listed, roughly 74% were seen once; the top ten hold roughly 27%. This specimen comes from a study of blood T cell repertoires in COVID-19. Study context: PBMCs, B-cell-depleted T cells, or T cells provided the cDNA or gDNA that made up the material.

Germline loops: CDR1 MNHEY, CDR2 SVGAGI. The germline V and J ends were trimmed by 6 bases and 4 bases, with 9 bases remaining between them. CDR3 length equals 12 residues. The clonotype originates from a woman of 80 years or more with acute or convalescent COVID-19. The sample comprised peripheral blood. The chain couples TRBV6-5 to TRBJ1-2, with D perhaps TRBD1 (5 bases). The CDR3 DNA reads as TGTGCCAGCAGAGGACAATTCTATGGCTACACCTTC. Its protein product is CASRGQFYGYTF.